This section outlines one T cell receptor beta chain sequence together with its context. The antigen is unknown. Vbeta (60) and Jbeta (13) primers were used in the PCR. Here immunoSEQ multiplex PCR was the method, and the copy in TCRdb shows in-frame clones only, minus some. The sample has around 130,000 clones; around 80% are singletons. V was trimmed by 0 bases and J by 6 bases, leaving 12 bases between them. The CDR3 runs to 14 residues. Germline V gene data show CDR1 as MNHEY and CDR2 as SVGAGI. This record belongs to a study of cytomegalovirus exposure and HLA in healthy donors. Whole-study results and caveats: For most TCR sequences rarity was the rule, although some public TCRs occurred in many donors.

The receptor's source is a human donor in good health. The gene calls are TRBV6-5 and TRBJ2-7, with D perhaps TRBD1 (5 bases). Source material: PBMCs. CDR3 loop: CASSYSTAGLEQYF. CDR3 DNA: TGTGCCAGCAGTTACTCGACTGCAGGGCTCGAGCAGTACTTC.